The 4 T cell receptor beta chains given below trace back to one sample, sequenced in a study of blood T cell repertoires in COVID-19. Assay: immunoSEQ multiplex PCR; the TCRdb copy retains only in-frame clones and omits some. Of more than 75,000 clones listed, about nine tenths are singletons. Sequencing was carried out using peripheral blood. The origin of the receptors is a man aged 50 to 59 with acute or convalescent COVID-19.

The chain has TRBV9 and TRBJ1-6; D is possibly TRBD1 (5 bases). The CDR3 covers 15 residues. The V end was cut by 2 bases, the J end by 4 bases, with 10 bases between. Germline V gene sequence: CDR1 SGDLS, CDR2 YYNGEE. Here the CDR3 DNA reads TGTGCCAGCAGCGTTTCCCAGGGTTATAATTCACCCCTCCACTTT. Its protein product is CASSVSQGYNSPLHF.

The chain employs TRBV10-3 and TRBJ1-5; no definite D call. Trimming pared 10 bases from V and 8 bases from J, leaving 18 bases between. The CDR3 loop spans 13 amino acids. The germline V gene has CDR1 ENHRY and CDR2 SYGVKD. CDR3 DNA: TGTGCCACCACAACAGATCCCGGGGAGCCCCAGCATTTT. Protein sequence: CATTTDPGEPQHF.

V usage is TRBV7-8 and J usage is TRBJ1-6; TRBD1 matches at 7 bases. CDR1 and CDR2 from the germline V gene are SGHVS and FQNEAQ. The CDR3 is 14 amino acids. Germline trimming cut 4 bases from V and 7 bases from J; bases unmatched to any gene: 4. The CDR3 DNA reads TGTGCCAGCAGCTGGGGGACAGACAATTCACCCCTCCACTTT. It translates to CASSWGTDNSPLHF.

The chain recombines TRBV24-1 with TRBJ2-3; TRBD1 aligns across 9 bases. Germline V gene data show CDR1 as KGHDR and CDR2 as SFDVKD. The CDR3 is made up of 13 amino acids. V lost 8 bases and J lost 3; bases outside the gene matches: 2. As DNA, the CDR3 is TGTGCCACCAATGGACAGGGGACAGATACGCAGTATTTT. It specifies CATNGQGTDTQYF.